One sample yielded the 26 T cell receptor beta chains listed below, sequenced in a study of blood T cell repertoires in COVID-19. This table comes from immunoSEQ multiplex PCR, and its TCRdb copy is limited to in-frame clones, with some not included. Among 150,000 to 200,000 clones listed, 75% to 90% were seen once. Sequences were obtained from peripheral blood. The origin of the receptors is a human donor with active or convalescent COVID-19. The donor label of this sample is uncertain.

Regarding this clone: Because it lacks the conserved phenylalanine or tryptophan at the end, this CDR3 is likely a read error. It is unclear where the CDR3 begins or ends on the DNA, so no DNA is shown, and the CDR3 is as TCRdb lists it. The chain couples TRBV6-2 or TRBV6-3 to TRBJ2-7; the table's D call of TRBD2 was not tested on the DNA. Germline loops: CDR1 MNHEY, CDR2 SVGEGT. The CDR3 totals 12 residues, both ends included. This CDR3 reads CASSYGAGELRI.

CDR3 sequence (DNA): TGTGCCAGCTCACCACGACAGGGGTCTTCCTACGAGCAGTACTTC. Amino acids: CASSPRQGSSYEQYF. V is TRBV18 and J is TRBJ2-7; 8 bases line up with TRBD1. CDR1 is KGHSH, CDR2 LQKENI, per germline. V was clipped by 1 base and J by 1 base; unmatched bases: 3. The CDR3 consists of 15 residues.

The J gene is TRBJ2-7, the V gene TRBV30, with D perhaps TRBD1 (5 bases). The V end was cut by 2 bases, the J end by 3 bases, with 20 bases between. Germline values: CDR1 GTSNPN, CDR2 SVGIG (reference sequence). CDR3 size: 16 residues. The CDR3 here is CAWSPKGWGRLYEQYF. The CDR3 nucleotides read TGTGCCTGGAGTCCAAAGGGTTGGGGCCGACTCTACGAGCAGTACTTC.

The chain employs TRBV9 and TRBJ2-7, with 8 bases identical to TRBD2. V lost 0 bases to trimming and J lost 5 bases; unmatched junction nucleotides: 7. The CDR3 has 15 amino acids. Germline V CDR1 and CDR2: SGDLS, YYNGEE. This CDR3 reads CASSVESGSLHEQYF. The CDR3, as DNA: TGTGCCAGCAGCGTAGAGAGCGGGAGTCTCCACGAGCAGTACTTC.

V gene TRBV19 combines with J gene TRBJ2-7; 7 bases map to TRBD2. The germline V gene has CDR1 LNHDA and CDR2 SQIVND (reference sequence). The CDR3 loop spans 14 amino acids. The V gene end was trimmed by 6 bases and the J gene end by 1 base; junction bases not matched to a gene: 6. The CDR3 bases are TGTGCCAGTAGAAATCAGCGGGGATCCTACGAGCAGTACTTC. It translates to CASRNQRGSYEQYF.

The genes are TRBV2 and TRBJ2-5, with D possibly matching TRBD2 (5 bases). Germline loops: CDR1 SNHLY, CDR2 FYNNEI. V was shortened by 0 bases and J by 8 bases, with 25 bases between the two germline ends. The CDR3 totals 18 residues. CDR3 DNA sequence: TGTGCCAGCAGTGAAGCTTCCATGGGAGCCTCTTTGAGGTTTACCCAGTACTTC. Amino acid sequence: CASSEASMGASLRFTQYF.

Remarks on this clone: Other DNA sequences in this specimen translate into the identical CDR3. The V and J genes are TRBV28 and TRBJ2-7; no clear D gene. Germline V gives CDR1 MDHEN, CDR2 SYDVKM. Trimming pared 3 bases from V and 0 bases from J, leaving 3 bases between. This CDR3 region has 12 residues. CDR3 region: CASSFSSYEQYF. The CDR3 DNA sequence: TGTGCCAGCAGTTTCAGCTCCTACGAGCAGTACTTC. The full variable domain, its missing parts supplied by reference TRBV28 and TRBJ2-7, is DVKVTQSSRYLVKRTGEKVFLECVQDMDHENMFWYRQDPGLGLRLIYFSYDVKMKEKGDIPEGYSVSREKKERFSLILESASTNQTSMYLCASSFSSYEQYFGPGTRLTVT.

With respect to this clone: Germline is not matched at one junction end, which may reflect a read error. This chain links TRBV7-7 with TRBJ2-3, with 7 nucleotides matching TRBD2. From germline, CDR1 is SSHAT and CDR2 FNYEAQ (reference sequence). This CDR3 is 14 amino acids long. As DNA, the CDR3 is TGTGCTAGCAGCCCTAACCGCGGGAGCGATACGCAGTATTTT. Its translation is CASSPNRGSDTQYF. Variable domain in full (rest from reference TRBV7-7 and TRBJ2-3): GAGVSQSPRYKVTKRGQDVTLRCDPISSHATLYWYQQALGQGPEFLTYFNYEAQPDKSGLPSDRFSAERPEGSISTLTIQRTEQRDSAMYRCASSPNRGSDTQYFGPGTRLTVL.

The chain uses TRBV6-5 and TRBJ2-7; 7 nucleotides align to TRBD1. CDR1 and CDR2 from the germline V gene are MNHEY and SVGAGI. V shed 2 bases and J 2 bases; nucleotides not matched to a gene: 6. The CDR3 spans 15 residues. The CDR3 DNA follows: TGTGCCAGCAGTTACAGTCAAGGGGGCGCCTACGAGCAGTACTTC. This gives the protein CASSYSQGGAYEQYF.

V gene TRBV19 combines with J gene TRBJ1-5; the D gene is possibly TRBD1 (6 bases). The CDR3 is 14 residues long. Germline CDR1 is LNHDA and CDR2 is SQIVND (reference sequence). V lost 7 bases to trimming and J lost 1 base, with 11 bases between them. DNA for the CDR3: TGTGCCAGTAATTCAGGGGCGAGCAATCAGCCCCAGCATTTT. Translating gives CASNSGASNQPQHF.

This clone was detected once. The V call is TRBV4-1, the J call TRBJ1-5; D may be TRBD1 (6 bases). The germline V gene encodes CDR1 MGHRA and CDR2 YSYEKL. The CDR3 totals 15 residues. Trimming stripped 1 base from V and 1 base from J, with 8 bases between. For the CDR3, the DNA is TGCGCCAGCAGCCAAGGGGGACACAGCAATCAGCCCCAGCATTTT. Its translation: CASSQGGHSNQPQHF.

V is TRBV6-1 and J is TRBJ1-2, with a weak D call TRBD1 (5 bases). Deletions cut 0 bases from V and 5 bases from J, with 10 bases between. Looked up from germline, CDR1 is MNHNS and CDR2 is SASEGT. The CDR3 has 14 residues. The CDR3 region is CASSEAPGDYGYTF. The CDR3 DNA reads as TGTGCCAGCAGTGAAGCTCCGGGGGATTATGGCTACACCTTC.

The CDR3 region is CASSSLDRVYGYTF. CDR3 DNA sequence: TGTGCCAGCAGTTCACTGGACAGGGTCTATGGCTACACCTTC. The chain combines TRBV27 with TRBJ1-2; 8 nucleotides agree with TRBD1. The germline CDR1 and CDR2 sequences are MNHEY and SMNVEV (reference sequence). The CDR3 is 14 residues long. Unmatched junction bases numbered 5, after V lost 4 bases and J lost 4 bases.

The chain combines TRBV5-1 with TRBJ2-3; 8 bases are shared with TRBD2. CDR3 size: 14 residues. Trimming cost V 10 bases and J 0 bases; bases outside gene matches: 7. CDR1 is SGHRS and CDR2 is YFSETQ in the germline V gene. CDR3 residues: CAVSGGGSTDTQYF. CDR3 bases: TGCGCCGTCTCAGGCGGGGGGAGCACAGATACGCAGTATTTT.

V gene TRBV28 combines with J gene TRBJ1-2; 9 nucleotides match TRBD1. J was trimmed by 7 bases and V by 7 bases; bases with no gene match: 10. CDR3 length equals 14 residues. CDR1 MDHEN and CDR2 SYDVKM come from the germline V gene. The CDR3 here is CASTTGQGISGYTF. CDR3 bases: TGTGCCAGCACCACGGGACAGGGTATTAGTGGCTACACCTTC.

Written as DNA, the CDR3 is TGTGCCAGCAGCCAAGATGGACTCCCCCCTGGTACGCAGTATTTT. Its translation is CASSQDGLPPGTQYF. This chain links TRBV14 with TRBJ2-3; a weak D match, TRBD2 (5 bases). Germline V gives CDR1 SGHDN, CDR2 FVKESK. The CDR3 is 15 residues long. The V gene lost 0 bases and the J gene lost 8 bases, with 15 bases spanning the gap.

CDR3 region: CASSSPSSGGPMETQYF. CDR3 coding DNA: TGTGCCAGCAGTTCCCCCTCTAGCGGGGGGCCTATGGAGACCCAGTACTTC. The V and J genes are TRBV28 and TRBJ2-5; 11 bases map to TRBD2. Germline lookup yields CDR1 MDHEN and CDR2 SYDVKM. The CDR3 spans 17 residues. V lost 4 bases to trimming and J lost 5 bases; unmatched junction nucleotides: 12.

This chain uses TRBV19 with TRBJ1-1; TRBD1 agrees at 8 bases. CDR1 is LNHDA and CDR2 is SQIVND in the germline V gene (reference sequence). The length of the CDR3 is 13 residues. V trimming: 8 bases; J trimming: 4 bases; junction bases outside the gene matches: 6. CDR3 bases: TGTGCCAGTGACAACAGGGGGAGCACTGAAGCTTTCTTT. Amino acid sequence: CASDNRGSTEAFF.

V gene TRBV9 combines with J gene TRBJ1-3, with TRBD1 as a possible D gene (6 bases). This CDR3 comprises 16 residues. Germline-derived CDR1 and CDR2 are SGDLS and YYNGEE. V was pared by 4 bases and J by 0 bases, with 14 bases between. The CDR3 DNA follows: TGTGCCAGCAGCCCTCGGCAGGGGTTCTCTGGAAACACCATATATTTT. This gives the protein CASSPRQGFSGNTIYF.

This clone turned up a few times. CDR3 sequence: CASSGSSGGTDTQYF. The CDR3 nucleotides read TGTGCCAGCAGCGGCTCTAGCGGGGGGACGGATACGCAGTATTTT. The genes are TRBV9 and TRBJ2-3; 11 positions agree with TRBD2. This CDR3 has 15 amino acids. Trimming removed 3 bases from V and 6 bases from J; junction bases left unmatched: 6. Germline CDR1 SGDLS, CDR2 YYNGEE.

The chain combines TRBV3-1 (or the pseudogene TRBV3-2) with TRBJ1-5; 9 nucleotides agree with TRBD1. Germline lookup yields CDR1 LGHDT and CDR2 YNNKEL (reference sequence). Trimming at V came to 2 bases and at J to 10 bases, leaving 6 bases not matched to a gene. The CDR3 totals 14 residues. The CDR3 nucleotides read TGTGCCAGCAGCCAACAGGGACAGGGTGTCCCCCAGCATTTT. Protein product: CASSQQGQGVPQHF.

The genes are TRBV9 and TRBJ2-3; 9 nucleotides line up with TRBD2. Germline CDR1 and CDR2: SGDLS and YYNGEE. V lost 0 bases to trimming and J lost 2 bases; unmatched junction nucleotides: 4. This CDR3 region has 16 residues. The CDR3 reads CASSVAAGGDTDTQYF. CDR3 bases: TGTGCCAGCAGCGTAGCGGCGGGAGGGGACACAGATACGCAGTATTTT. Full variable domain (missing parts from reference TRBV9 and TRBJ2-3): DSGVTQTPKHLITATGQRVTLRCSPRSGDLSVYWYQQSLDQGLQFLIQYYNGEERAKGNILERFSAQQFPDLHSELNLSSLELGDSALYFCASSVAAGGDTDTQYFGPGTRLTVL.

The gene calls are TRBV7-9 and TRBJ2-1, with 10 bases identical to TRBD1. Germline values: CDR1 SEHNR, CDR2 FQNEAQ (reference sequence). CDR3 length equals 15 residues. V trimming: 4 bases; J trimming: 9 bases; junction bases outside the gene matches: 9. The CDR3 is CASSSGTGDVIEQFF. The CDR3 DNA reads as TGTGCCAGCAGCTCAGGGACAGGGGATGTTATTGAGCAGTTCTTC.

The V call is TRBV3-1 (or the pseudogene TRBV3-2), the J call TRBJ2-2, with TRBD1 matching over 10 bases. The V gene end was trimmed by 4 bases and the J gene end by 7 bases; junction bases not matched to a gene: 6. The CDR3 has 15 residues. Germline CDR1 is LGHDT and CDR2 is YNNKEL (reference sequence). CDR3 in amino acids: CASSRGTGEIGELFF. CDR3 bases: TGTGCCAGCAGCCGGGGGACAGGGGAGATCGGGGAGCTGTTTTTT.

This clone appeared a single time. The J gene is TRBJ2-3, the V gene TRBV10-3, with TRBD2 as a possible D gene (6 bases). Trimming left V 0 bases short and J 1 base short, with 17 bases between. Germline V gene data show CDR1 as ENHRY and CDR2 as SYGVKD. This CDR3 is built from 18 residues. The CDR3 DNA follows: TGTGCCATCAGTGAGTCCCGGTTCAGGGAGGTTCGCACAGATACGCAGTATTTT. It is translated as CAISESRFREVRTDTQYF.

This chain connects TRBV5-1 to TRBJ1-4; D uncertain. The CDR3 is 16 amino acids. The germline V and J ends were trimmed by 4 bases and 0 bases, with 13 bases remaining between them. Germline values: CDR1 SGHRS, CDR2 YFSETQ. The CDR3 protein is CASSRLLSTTNEKLFF. The CDR3 region has the DNA TGCGCCAGCAGCCGACTCCTGAGCACAACTAATGAAAAACTGTTTTTT.